The present T cell receptor beta chain was sequenced within a study of radiotherapy plus CTLA-4 blockade in lung cancer. Focal radiation plus CTLA-4 blockade with ipilimumab was given to patients with chemo-refractory metastatic non-small-cell lung cancer. Sequencing used immunoSEQ multiplex PCR; TCRdb keeps in-frame clones, though not all of them. The sample carries 25,000 to 35,000 clones, more than 60% recorded once. With regard to this clone: Antigen: not known.

V was clipped by 5 bases and J by 3 bases, with 11 bases between them. Germline assignment: CDR1 SEHNR and CDR2 FQNEAQ (reference sequence). The CDR3 sequence is 14 residues long. Study-level findings and limits: Reportedly, early blood T cell clone dynamics best predicted response, with interferon-beta.

The chain carries TRBV7-9 and TRBJ1-5; weak D call: TRBD1 (6 bases). The receptor was derived from a human donor with non-small cell lung cancer who had stable disease on radiotherapy plus ipilimumab. This material consisted of peripheral blood, taken from a patient treated with radiotherapy plus ipilimumab. The CDR3 protein is CASSPTGSNQPQHF. CDR3 in DNA: TGTGCCAGCAGCCCCACAGGGTCCAATCAGCCCCAGCATTTT.